The 20 T cell receptor beta chains given below trace back to one sample, sequenced in a study of type 1 regulatory T cells. No cognate antigen is known for these TCRs. Each CDR3 protein is one row after TCRdb ran MiXCR on the reads. This table has roughly 60,000 distinct CDR3 sequences, over 50% appearing once. Sequenced: cultured non-Tr1 T cells, either the whole culture or a sorted T cell fraction (not recorded which). These receptors were obtained from a human donor in good health.

V is TRBV27 and J is TRBJ2-1, with 7 bases matching TRBD2. V trimming: 1 base; J trimming: 8 bases; junction bases outside the gene matches: 8. In germline, CDR1 is MNHEY, CDR2 SMNVEV (reference sequence). CDR3 length: 15 amino acids. For the CDR3, the DNA is TGTGCCAGCAGTTTATGGGGCGGGAGAGGTTATGAGCAGTTCTTC. It translates to CASSLWGGRGYEQFF.

This clonotype was recorded a few times. The chain joins TRBV7-9 to TRBJ2-7; D call uncertain. V was trimmed by 2 bases and J by 1 base, leaving 6 bases between them. Germline CDR1 SEHNR, CDR2 FQNEAQ (reference sequence). The CDR3 consists of 13 residues. The CDR3, as DNA: TGTGCCAGCAGCTTAATAACATCCTACGAGCAGTACTTC. Amino acids: CASSLITSYEQYF.

The chain has TRBV7-2 and TRBJ2-1; the match to TRBD2 covers 9 bases. Per germline, CDR1 SGHTA and CDR2 FQGNSA. The CDR3 is 19 residues long. J lost 2 bases, V lost 4 bases, and 15 bases had no gene match. This CDR3 is CASSSQARILAGTYNEQFF. Here the CDR3 DNA reads TGTGCCAGCAGCTCCCAGGCCAGAATACTAGCGGGTACCTACAATGAGCAGTTCTTC.

This clonotype was observed a few times. The chain uses TRBV4-3 and TRBJ2-7; 11 bases match TRBD1. Unmatched junction bases numbered 10, after V lost 5 bases and J lost 4 bases. Germline CDR1 is LGHNA and CDR2 is YSLEER. The CDR3 totals 16 residues. The CDR3 here is CASSFQSGTGGYEQYF. The DNA for the CDR3 is TGCGCCAGCAGCTTTCAGTCCGGGACAGGGGGTTACGAGCAGTACTTC.

This clonotype was seen only a few times. This chain links TRBV24-1 with TRBJ1-1; D is unresolved. The CDR3 runs to 13 residues. Trimming left V 8 bases short and J 5 bases short, with 14 bases between. The germline V gene has CDR1 KGHDR and CDR2 SFDVKD. CDR3 nucleotide sequence: TGTGCCACCAAAGGCCCGGCGGGTACTGAAGCTTTCTTT. Translating gives CATKGPAGTEAFF.

This sequence joins TRBV18 and TRBJ2-5, with 8 nucleotides matching TRBD1. With V trimmed by 3 bases and J by 5 bases, 5 bases remained unmatched. The CDR3 sequence is 14 residues long. The V gene's germline CDR1 is KGHSH and CDR2 LQKENI. CDR3: CASSPDRGRETQYF. CDR3 bases: TGTGCCAGCTCACCCGACAGGGGAAGGGAGACCCAGTACTTC.

This chain joins TRBV24-1 and TRBJ2-1; 11 bases fit TRBD2. Losses at the gene ends were 2 bases for V and 9 bases for J; bases not matched to a gene: 5. CDR3 length: 15 amino acids. The germline V gene encodes CDR1 KGHDR and CDR2 SFDVKD. The CDR3 DNA follows: TGTGCCACCAGTGATTATAGCGGGAGGGCCTTTGAGCAGTTCTTC. This translates into CATSDYSGRAFEQFF.

This chain connects TRBV19 to TRBJ2-5, with D possibly being TRBD1 (5 bases). V was cut by 1 base and J by 5 bases, with 11 bases left in between. The CDR3 length is 14 residues. Germline assignment: CDR1 LNHDA and CDR2 SQIVND (reference sequence). The CDR3 bases are TGTGCCAGTAGTATAGCTTCCCCAGGGGAGACCCAGTACTTC. Protein: CASSIASPGETQYF.

J is TRBJ2-5 and V is TRBV5-1; no firm D call. In germline, CDR1 is SGHRS, CDR2 YFSETQ. V was clipped by 4 bases and J by 2 bases, with 12 bases between them. CDR3 length: 14 amino acids. In DNA form, the CDR3 reads TGCGCCAGCAGCCCCGGCCAGCTGCAAGAGACCCAGTACTTC. It yields the protein CASSPGQLQETQYF.

The chain employs TRBV28 and TRBJ2-1, with 10 bases matching TRBD1. Germline V CDR1 and CDR2: MDHEN, SYDVKM. There are 15 residues in the CDR3. V was pared by 6 bases and J by 6 bases, with 8 bases of the junction left unmatched. The CDR3 region has the DNA TGTGCCAGCAGGAGGTCCGGGACAGGGGCCAATGAGCAGTTCTTC. Translated, it gives CASRRSGTGANEQFF.

The rearrangement joins TRBV27 to TRBJ2-1; a possible D gene is TRBD1 (5 bases). V was clipped by 8 bases and J by 10 bases, with 15 bases between them. Germline CDR1 MNHEY, CDR2 SMNVEV (reference sequence). The CDR3 runs 12 residues. DNA for the CDR3: TGTGCCAGCGGCAATCAAGGGGTAGAGCAGTTCTTC. Protein product: CASGNQGVEQFF.

In its sample, this clonotype is medium-sized (0.01 to 0.1%). This chain uses TRBV3-1 with TRBJ2-7; D remains unclear. V was trimmed by 5 bases and J by 2 bases, leaving 4 bases between them. The CDR3 is 11 amino acids. CDR1 is LGHDT, CDR2 YNNKEL, per germline (reference sequence). The CDR3 here is CASSTPYEQYF. DNA for the CDR3: TGTGCCAGCAGCACCCCCTACGAGCAGTACTTC.

This clonotype was picked up a small number of times. The CDR3 reads CSVDFSLRETQYF. DNA for the CDR3: TGCAGCGTCGACTTCTCACTAAGAGAGACCCAGTACTTC. This chain connects TRBV29-1 to TRBJ2-5; D gene uncertain. V was shortened by 6 bases and J by 4 bases, with 15 bases between the two germline ends. The V gene's germline CDR1 is SQVTM and CDR2 ANQGSEA. The CDR3 runs 13 residues.

V and J are TRBV29-1 and TRBJ2-1, with TRBD1 matching over 7 bases. The germline gives CDR1 SQVTM, CDR2 ANQGSEA. This CDR3 is 17 amino acids long. The V and J ends lost 7 bases and 1 base, in that order; junction bases with no gene match: 16. CDR3 in amino acids: CSALGGGSPRSYNEQFF. CDR3 bases: TGCAGCGCCCTAGGGGGCGGGTCACCTAGGTCCTACAATGAGCAGTTCTTC.

J is TRBJ2-3 and V is TRBV29-1; perhaps D is TRBD1 or TRBD2 (5 bases each). CDR1 is SQVTM and CDR2 is ANQGSEA in the germline V gene. The CDR3 is 13 amino acids. Trimming removed 5 bases at V and 3 bases at J, with 12 bases between. CDR3 nucleotides: TGCAGCGTTCTGGGGGTTGGGACAGATACGCAGTATTTT. Translation gives CSVLGVGTDTQYF.

This chain connects TRBV7-9 to TRBJ2-1; TRBD2 matches 14 bases. Per germline, CDR1 SEHNR and CDR2 FQNEAQ (reference sequence). J gave up 7 bases and V 3 bases, and 5 bases lay outside the gene matches. The CDR3 has 16 residues. CDR3: CASSLRLAGGGNEQFF. Written as DNA, the CDR3 is TGTGCCAGCAGCTTGAGACTAGCGGGAGGGGGGAATGAGCAGTTCTTC. Full variable domain (rest looked up from reference TRBV7-9 and TRBJ2-1): DTGVSQNPRHKITKRGQNVTFRCDPISEHNRLYWYRQTLGQGPEFLTYFQNEAQLEKSRLLSDRFSAERPKGSFSTLEIQRTEQGDSAMYLCASSLRLAGGGNEQFFGPGTRLTVL.

V and J are TRBV19 and TRBJ2-3; possibly TRBD1 for D (5 bases). V dropped 5 bases and J dropped 4 bases, with 13 bases sitting between them. Germline assignment: CDR1 LNHDA and CDR2 SQIVND (reference sequence). This CDR3 is built from 14 residues. Here the CDR3 DNA reads TGTGCCAGTAGTCAATCCAGACAGTCAGATACGCAGTATTTT. Translated, it gives CASSQSRQSDTQYF. Full variable domain (remainder filled in from reference TRBV19 and TRBJ2-3): DGGITQSPKYLFRKEGQNVTLSCEQNLNHDAMYWYRQDPGQGLRLIYYSQIVNDFQKGDIAEGYSVSREKKESFPLTVTSAQKNPTAFYLCASSQSRQSDTQYFGPGTRLTVL.

The chain has TRBV7-3 and TRBJ1-4; a possible D gene is TRBD1 (5 bases). Trimming pared 2 bases from V and 1 base from J, leaving 14 bases between. The CDR3 runs 17 residues. Germline V gene sequence: CDR1 SGHTA, CDR2 FQGTGA. As DNA, the CDR3 is TGTGCCAGCAGCTTATTAGGCCGGCAGGGAACTAATGAAAAACTGTTTTTT. Its protein is CASSLLGRQGTNEKLFF. The full variable domain, completed using reference TRBV7-3 and TRBJ1-4, is GAGVSQTPSNKVTEKGKYVELRCDPISGHTALYWYRQSLGQGPEFLIYFQGTGAADDSGLPNDRFFAVRPEGSVSTLKIQRTERGDSAVYLCASSLLGRQGTNEKLFFGSGTQLSVL.

The V and J genes are TRBV7-9 and TRBJ2-5; D possibly corresponds to TRBD2 (6 bases). Germline-derived CDR1 and CDR2 are SEHNR and FQNEAQ (reference sequence). Trimming shortened V by 5 bases and J by 5 bases, and 12 bases separated the two germline ends. The CDR3 length is 13 residues. For the CDR3, the DNA is TGTGCCAGCAGCCGTGCTGGAGGGGAGACCCAGTACTTC. It specifies CASSRAGGETQYF.

The rearrangement uses TRBV7-9 and TRBJ2-1; 7 bases fit TRBD2. This CDR3 is built from 16 residues. Germline loops: CDR1 SEHNR, CDR2 FQNEAQ (reference sequence). The junction had 6 bases not matched to a gene; V was cut back by 1 base and J by 3 bases. CDR3 bases: TGTGCCAGCAGCTTAGATGGGCTAGCGGACTACAATGAGCAGTTCTTC. It yields the protein CASSLDGLADYNEQFF.